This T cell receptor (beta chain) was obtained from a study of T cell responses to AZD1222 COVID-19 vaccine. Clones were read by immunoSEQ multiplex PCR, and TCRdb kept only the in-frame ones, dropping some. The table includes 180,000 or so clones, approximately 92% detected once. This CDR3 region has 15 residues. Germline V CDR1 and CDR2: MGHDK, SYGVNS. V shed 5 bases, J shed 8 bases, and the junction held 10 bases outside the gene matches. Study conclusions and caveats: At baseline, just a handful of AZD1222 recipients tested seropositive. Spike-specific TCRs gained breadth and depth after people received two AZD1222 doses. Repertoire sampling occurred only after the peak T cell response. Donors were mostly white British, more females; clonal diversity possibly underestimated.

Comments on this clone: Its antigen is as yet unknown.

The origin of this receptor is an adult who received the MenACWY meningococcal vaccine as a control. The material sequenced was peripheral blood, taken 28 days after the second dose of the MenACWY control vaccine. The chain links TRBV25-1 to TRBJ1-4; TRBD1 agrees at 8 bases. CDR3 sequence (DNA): TGTGCCAGCAGTACTTTCAGGGGGCGAGGCGAAAAACTGTTTTTT. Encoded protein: CASSTFRGRGEKLFF.